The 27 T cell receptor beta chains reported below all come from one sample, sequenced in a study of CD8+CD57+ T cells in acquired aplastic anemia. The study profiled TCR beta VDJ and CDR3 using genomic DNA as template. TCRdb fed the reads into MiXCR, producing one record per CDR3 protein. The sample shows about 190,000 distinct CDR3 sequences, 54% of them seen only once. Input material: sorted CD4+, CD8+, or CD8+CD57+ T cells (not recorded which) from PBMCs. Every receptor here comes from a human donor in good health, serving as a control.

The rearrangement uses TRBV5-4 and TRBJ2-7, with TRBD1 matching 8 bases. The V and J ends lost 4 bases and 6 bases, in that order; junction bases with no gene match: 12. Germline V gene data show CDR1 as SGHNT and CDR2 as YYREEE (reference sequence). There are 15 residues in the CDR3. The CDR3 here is CASSPWTGLDGEQYF. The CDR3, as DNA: TGTGCCAGCAGCCCCTGGACAGGGCTTGACGGCGAGCAGTACTTC.

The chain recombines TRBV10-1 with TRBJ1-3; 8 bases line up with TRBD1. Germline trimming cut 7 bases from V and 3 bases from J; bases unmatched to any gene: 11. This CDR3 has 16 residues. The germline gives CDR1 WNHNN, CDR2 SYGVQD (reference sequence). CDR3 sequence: CASILYGQGGGNTIYF. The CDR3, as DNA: TGCGCCAGCATTCTTTACGGACAGGGAGGTGGAAACACCATATATTTT.

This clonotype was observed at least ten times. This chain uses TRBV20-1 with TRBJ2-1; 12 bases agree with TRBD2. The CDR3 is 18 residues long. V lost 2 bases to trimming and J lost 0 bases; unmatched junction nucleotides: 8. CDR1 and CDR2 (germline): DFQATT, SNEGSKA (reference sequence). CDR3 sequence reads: CSARPPLAGGSSYNEQFF. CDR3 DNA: TGCAGTGCTAGACCCCCCCTAGCGGGGGGGAGCTCCTACAATGAGCAGTTCTTC.

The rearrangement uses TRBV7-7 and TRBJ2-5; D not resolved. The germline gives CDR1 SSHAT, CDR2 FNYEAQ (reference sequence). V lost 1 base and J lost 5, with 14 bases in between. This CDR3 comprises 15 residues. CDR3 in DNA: TGTGCCAGCAGCTTAGTGGTCGAGGCAGCCGAGACCCAGTACTTC. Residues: CASSLVVEAAETQYF.

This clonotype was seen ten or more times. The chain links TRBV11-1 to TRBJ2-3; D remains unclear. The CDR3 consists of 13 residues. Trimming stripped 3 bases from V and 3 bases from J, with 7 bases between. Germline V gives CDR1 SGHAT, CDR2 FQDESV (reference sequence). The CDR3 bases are TGTGCCAGCAGCTTTCTAGGAACAGATACGCAGTATTTT. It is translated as CASSFLGTDTQYF.

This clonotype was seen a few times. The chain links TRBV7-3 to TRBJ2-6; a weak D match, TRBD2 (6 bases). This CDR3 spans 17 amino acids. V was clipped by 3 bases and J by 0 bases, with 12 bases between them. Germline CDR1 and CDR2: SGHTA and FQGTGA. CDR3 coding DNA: TGTGCCAGCAGCTTTGCGGGGAGAAGCTCTGGGGCCAACGTCCTGACTTTC. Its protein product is CASSFAGRSSGANVLTF. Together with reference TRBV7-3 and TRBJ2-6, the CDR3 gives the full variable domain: GAGVSQTPSNKVTEKGKYVELRCDPISGHTALYWYRQSLGQGPEFLIYFQGTGAADDSGLPNDRFFAVRPEGSVSTLKIQRTERGDSAVYLCASSFAGRSSGANVLTFGAGSRLTVL.

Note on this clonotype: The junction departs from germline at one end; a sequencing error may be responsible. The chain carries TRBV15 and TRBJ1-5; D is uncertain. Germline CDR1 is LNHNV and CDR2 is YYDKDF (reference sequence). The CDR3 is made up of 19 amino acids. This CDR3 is CATSRDHFQGHNSNQSQHF. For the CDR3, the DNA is TGTGCCACCAGCAGAGATCACTTTCAAGGCCACAATAGCAATCAGTCCCAGCATTTT.

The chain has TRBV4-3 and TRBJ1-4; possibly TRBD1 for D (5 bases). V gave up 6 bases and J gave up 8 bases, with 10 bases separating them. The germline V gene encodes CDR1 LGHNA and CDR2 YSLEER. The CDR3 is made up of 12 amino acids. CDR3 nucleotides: TGCGCCAGCAGACACAAGGGGGAAAAACTGTTTTTT. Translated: CASRHKGEKLFF.

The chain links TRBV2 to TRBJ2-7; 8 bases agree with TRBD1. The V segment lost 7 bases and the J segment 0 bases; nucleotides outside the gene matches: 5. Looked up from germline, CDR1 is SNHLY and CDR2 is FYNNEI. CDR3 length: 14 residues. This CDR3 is CASMRDRPSYEQYF. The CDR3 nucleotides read TGTGCCAGCATGCGGGACAGGCCCTCCTACGAGCAGTACTTC.

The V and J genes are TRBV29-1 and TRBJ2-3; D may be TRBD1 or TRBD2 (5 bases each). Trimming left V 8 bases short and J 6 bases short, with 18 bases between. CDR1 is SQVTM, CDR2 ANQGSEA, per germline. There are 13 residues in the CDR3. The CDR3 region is CSTRGAQWDTQYF. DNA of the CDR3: TGCAGCACCCGGGGCGCCCAATGGGATACGCAGTATTTT.

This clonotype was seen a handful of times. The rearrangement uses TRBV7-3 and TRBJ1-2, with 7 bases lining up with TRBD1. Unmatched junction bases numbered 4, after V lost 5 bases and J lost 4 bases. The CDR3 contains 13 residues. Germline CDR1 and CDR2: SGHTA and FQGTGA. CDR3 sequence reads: CASSTTGTYGYTF. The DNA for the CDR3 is TGTGCCAGCAGCACGACAGGGACCTATGGCTACACCTTC.

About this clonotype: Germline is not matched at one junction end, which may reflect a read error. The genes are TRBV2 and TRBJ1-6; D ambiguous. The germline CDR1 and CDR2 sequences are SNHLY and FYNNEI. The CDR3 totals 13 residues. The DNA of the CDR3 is TGTGCCAGCAGAGGGTCGTATAATTCATCCCTCCACTTT. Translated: CASRGSYNSSLHF.

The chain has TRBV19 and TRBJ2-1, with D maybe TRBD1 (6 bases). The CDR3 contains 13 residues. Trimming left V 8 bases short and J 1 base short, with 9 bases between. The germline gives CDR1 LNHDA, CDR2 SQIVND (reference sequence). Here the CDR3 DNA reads TGTGCCAGTTCTGACAGGTCCTACAATGAGCAGTTCTTC. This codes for CASSDRSYNEQFF. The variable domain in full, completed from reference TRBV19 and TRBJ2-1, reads DGGITQSPKYLFRKEGQNVTLSCEQNLNHDAMYWYRQDPGQGLRLIYYSQIVNDFQKGDIAEGYSVSREKKESFPLTVTSAQKNPTAFYLCASSDRSYNEQFFGPGTRLTVL.

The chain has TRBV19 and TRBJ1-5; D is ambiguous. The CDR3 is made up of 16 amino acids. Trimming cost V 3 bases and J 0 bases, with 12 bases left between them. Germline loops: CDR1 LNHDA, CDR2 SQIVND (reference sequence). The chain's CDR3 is CASSIQFGYSNQPQHF. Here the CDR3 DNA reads TGTGCCAGTAGTATTCAATTTGGGTATAGCAATCAGCCCCAGCATTTT.

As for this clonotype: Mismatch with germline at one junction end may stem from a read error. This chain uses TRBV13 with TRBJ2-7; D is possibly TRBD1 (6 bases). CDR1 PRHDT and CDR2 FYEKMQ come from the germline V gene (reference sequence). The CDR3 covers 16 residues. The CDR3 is CASSLGGRGSSYKQYF. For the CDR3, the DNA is TGTGCCAGCAGCTTAGGAGGCAGGGGAAGCTCCTACAAGCAGTACTTC.

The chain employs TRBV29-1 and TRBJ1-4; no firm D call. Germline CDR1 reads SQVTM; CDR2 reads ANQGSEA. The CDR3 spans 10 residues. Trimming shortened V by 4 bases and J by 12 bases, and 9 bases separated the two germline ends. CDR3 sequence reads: CSVGGDQLFF. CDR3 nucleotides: TGCAGCGTTGGAGGCGACCAACTGTTTTTT.

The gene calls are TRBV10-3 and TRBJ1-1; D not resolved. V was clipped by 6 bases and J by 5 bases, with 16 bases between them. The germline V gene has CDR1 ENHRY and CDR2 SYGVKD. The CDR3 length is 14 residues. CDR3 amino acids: CAISDRSGMTEAFF. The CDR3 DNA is TGTGCCATCAGCGACCGCTCAGGAATGACTGAAGCTTTCTTT.

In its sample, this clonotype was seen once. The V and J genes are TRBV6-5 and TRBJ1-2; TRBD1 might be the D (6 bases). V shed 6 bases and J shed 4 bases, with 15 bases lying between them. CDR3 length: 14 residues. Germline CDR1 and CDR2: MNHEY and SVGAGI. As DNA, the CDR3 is TGTGCCAGCAGGCAGGGGCAGGGTCGCTATGGCTACACCTTC. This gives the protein CASRQGQGRYGYTF.

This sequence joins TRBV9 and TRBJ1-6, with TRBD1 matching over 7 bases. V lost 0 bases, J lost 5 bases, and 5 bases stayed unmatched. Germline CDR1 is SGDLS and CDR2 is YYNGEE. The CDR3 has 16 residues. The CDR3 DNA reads TGTGCCAGCAGCGTAGCAGGGACAGCGGATAATTCACCCCTCCACTTT. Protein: CASSVAGTADNSPLHF.

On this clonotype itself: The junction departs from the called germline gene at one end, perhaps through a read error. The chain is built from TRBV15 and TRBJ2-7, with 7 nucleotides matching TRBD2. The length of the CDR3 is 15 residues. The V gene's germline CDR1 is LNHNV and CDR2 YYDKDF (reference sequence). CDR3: CAASSGTNSVYEQYF. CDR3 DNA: TGTGCCGCCAGCAGCGGGACTAATTCTGTCTACGAGCAGTACTTC.

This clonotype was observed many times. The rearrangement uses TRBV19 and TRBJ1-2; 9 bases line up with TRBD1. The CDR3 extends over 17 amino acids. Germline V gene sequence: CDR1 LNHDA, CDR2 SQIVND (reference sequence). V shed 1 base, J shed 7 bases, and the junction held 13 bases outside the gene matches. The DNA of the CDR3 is TGTGCCAGTAGTATAGCCCCCGGGACAGGGACTGGTCGTGGCTACACCTTC. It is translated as CASSIAPGTGTGRGYTF.

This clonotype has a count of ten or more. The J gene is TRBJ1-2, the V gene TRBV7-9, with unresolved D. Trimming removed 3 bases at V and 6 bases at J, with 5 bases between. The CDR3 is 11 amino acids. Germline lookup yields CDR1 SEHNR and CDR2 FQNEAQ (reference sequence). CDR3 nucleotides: TGTGCCAGCAGCTTGAGGGATGGCTACACCTTC. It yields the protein CASSLRDGYTF.

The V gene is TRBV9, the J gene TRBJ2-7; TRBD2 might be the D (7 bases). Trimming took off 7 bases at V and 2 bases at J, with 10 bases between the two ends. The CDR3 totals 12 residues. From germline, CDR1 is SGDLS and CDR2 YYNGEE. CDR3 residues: CASGRGAYEQYF. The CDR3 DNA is TGTGCCAGCGGGAGGGGGGCCTACGAGCAGTACTTC.

CDR3 region: CASSFWTGSYNSPLHF. The CDR3 DNA reads as TGTGCCAGCAGCTTCTGGACAGGGAGCTATAATTCACCCCTCCACTTT. The rearrangement links TRBV5-6 to TRBJ1-6; 8 nucleotides line up with TRBD1. CDR1 and CDR2 from the germline V gene are SGHDT and YYEEEE. This CDR3 has 16 amino acids. J gave up 3 bases and V 2 bases, and 4 bases lay outside the gene matches.

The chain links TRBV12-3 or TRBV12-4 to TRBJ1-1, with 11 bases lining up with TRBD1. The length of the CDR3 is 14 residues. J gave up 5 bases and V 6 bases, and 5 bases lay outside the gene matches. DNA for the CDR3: TGTGCCAGCAGGGGGACAGGGGGTAGTACTGAAGCTTTCTTT. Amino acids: CASRGTGGSTEAFF.

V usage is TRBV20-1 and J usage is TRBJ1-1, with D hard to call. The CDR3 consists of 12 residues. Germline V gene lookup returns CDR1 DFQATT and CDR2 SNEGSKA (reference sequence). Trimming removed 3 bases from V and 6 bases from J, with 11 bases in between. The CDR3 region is CSASPTGSEAFF. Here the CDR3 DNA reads TGCAGTGCTAGCCCTACCGGGTCTGAAGCTTTCTTT.

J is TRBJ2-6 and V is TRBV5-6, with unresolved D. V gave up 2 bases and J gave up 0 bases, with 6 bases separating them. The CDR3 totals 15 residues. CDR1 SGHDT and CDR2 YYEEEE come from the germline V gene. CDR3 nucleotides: TGTGCCAGCAGCTTATACACCTCTGGGGCCAACGTCCTGACTTTC. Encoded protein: CASSLYTSGANVLTF.